The clone carrying this T cell receptor (beta chain) was seen ten or more times. The source material, RNA transcripts, was used to amplify TCR beta CDR3 regions. First-round RT-PCR of the TCR CDR3 relied on the HTBI primer set. TCRdb analysed the multiplex PCR reads with MiXCR anew, one entry per CDR3 protein. The sample includes 460,000 or so distinct CDR3 sequences, roughly an eighth of them seen just once. Trimming cost V 3 bases and J 5 bases, with 11 bases left between them. Germline CDR1 and CDR2: KGHSH and LQKENI. The length of the CDR3 is 13 residues. The data were taken from a study of T cells in Graves' hyperthyroidism and ophthalmopathy.

The source of this sequence is a woman under 30 with Graves' hyperthyroidism. The chain employs TRBV18 and TRBJ2-7; D unclear. Sequenced material: blood. In nucleotides, the CDR3 is TGTGCCAGCTCACCTCCACGACGGGACGAGCAGTACTTC. It specifies CASSPPRRDEQYF.